The 18 T cell receptor beta chains listed next were all sequenced from one sample in a study of identical twins. TCRdb re-called the 5' RACE reads with MiXCR, one entry per CDR3 protein. The sample consists of 700,000 or so distinct CDR3 sequences, over 8.5% of them appearing once. In addition, the sample was reused for a study of yellow fever vaccine responses in identical twins.

The sample taken for sequencing was PBMCs. The receptors originated from a woman between 18 and 29 years old in good health.

In its sample, this clonotype was seen a few times. The chain links TRBV7-2 to TRBJ2-1; no firm D call. V lost 1 base, J lost 0 bases, and 7 bases lay in between. The CDR3 is 15 residues long. The germline CDR1 and CDR2 sequences are SGHTA and FQGNSA. The DNA of the CDR3 is TGTGCCAGCAGCTTAGTAGACCACTCCTACAATGAGCAGTTCTTC. This gives the protein CASSLVDHSYNEQFF.

The rearrangement links TRBV7-9 to TRBJ2-7; 7 positions agree with TRBD2. CDR1 and CDR2 (germline): SEHNR, FQNEAQ (reference sequence). There are 16 residues in the CDR3. Losses at the gene ends were 5 bases for V and 0 bases for J; bases not matched to a gene: 10. The CDR3 DNA reads as TGTGCCAGCAGCCCTATGGGGGAGGGGAGCTCCTACGAGCAGTACTTC. Amino acid sequence: CASSPMGEGSSYEQYF.

This clonotype was detected a few times. V gene TRBV20-1 combines with J gene TRBJ2-3, with 16 nucleotides matching TRBD2. The CDR3 has 16 amino acids. The junction had 5 bases not matched to a gene; V was cut back by 0 bases and J by 8 bases. Germline V CDR1 and CDR2: DFQATT, SNEGSKA (reference sequence). CDR3 in amino acids: CSARDPGLAGGPTQYF. Written as DNA, the CDR3 is TGCAGTGCTAGAGATCCGGGACTAGCGGGGGGGCCTACGCAGTATTTT.

The CDR3 loop reads CASKEAGGDTQYF. CDR3 in DNA: TGTGCCAGCAAAGAAGCGGGGGGAGATACGCAGTATTTT. The V gene is TRBV6-1, the J gene TRBJ2-3; 9 nucleotides align to TRBD2. This CDR3 has 13 residues. Germline V gene lookup returns CDR1 MNHNS and CDR2 SASEGT. V shed 7 bases and J 5 bases; nucleotides not matched to a gene: 4.

This clonotype occurred a few times. J is TRBJ2-1 and V is TRBV24-1; D may be TRBD2 (5 bases). The V end lost 4 bases, the J end lost 4 bases, and 13 bases lay between the germline ends. The CDR3 length is 15 residues. CDR1 is KGHDR, CDR2 SFDVKD, per germline. The CDR3, as DNA: TGTGCCACCAGTGACCGGAGGTCTCGTTACAATGAGCAGTTCTTC. It yields the protein CATSDRRSRYNEQFF.

This clonotype was found a few times. The rearrangement uses TRBV19 and TRBJ2-1, with 7 bases that match TRBD2. The CDR3 has 13 amino acids. CDR1 is LNHDA and CDR2 is SQIVND in the germline V gene (reference sequence). Losses at the gene ends were 6 bases for V and 7 bases for J; bases not matched to a gene: 6. The CDR3 region has the DNA TGTGCCAGTAGGTGGGGGGGGGGGAATGAGCAGTTCTTC. Protein product: CASRWGGGNEQFF.

This clonotype was counted many times. The J gene is TRBJ2-5, the V gene TRBV12-3 or TRBV12-4; D might be TRBD1 (6 bases). The germline V and J ends were trimmed by 6 bases and 1 base, with 9 bases remaining between them. This CDR3 comprises 13 residues. CDR3: CASSQGFQETQYF. CDR3 DNA sequence: TGTGCCAGCAGCCAGGGGTTCCAAGAGACCCAGTACTTC.

Only a few counts were recorded for this clonotype. This chain connects TRBV6-2 or TRBV6-3 to TRBJ2-2; perhaps TRBD2 as D (6 bases). CDR1 is MNHEY, CDR2 SVGEGT, per germline. This CDR3 is 13 amino acids long. V dropped 6 bases and J dropped 4 bases, with 9 bases sitting between them. This chain's CDR3 is CASRPRGTGELFF. CDR3 nucleotide sequence: TGTGCCAGCAGGCCGCGGGGCACCGGGGAGCTGTTTTTT.

V usage is TRBV27 and J usage is TRBJ2-3; D possibly matches TRBD1 or TRBD2 (6 bases each). This CDR3 spans 14 amino acids. The V gene's germline CDR1 is MNHEY and CDR2 SMNVEV (reference sequence). Trimming left V 5 bases short and J 2 bases short, with 11 bases between. CDR3 protein: CASSVGGFTDTQYF. CDR3 coding DNA: TGTGCCAGCAGTGTCGGGGGCTTCACAGATACGCAGTATTTT.

This clonotype came up a few times. The chain uses TRBV4-1 and TRBJ2-2, with a weak D call TRBD2 (6 bases). The CDR3 is made up of 17 amino acids. Trimming pared 4 bases from V and 6 bases from J, leaving 21 bases between. Germline V gives CDR1 MGHRA, CDR2 YSYEKL. CDR3 in DNA: TGCGCCAGCAGCCTATTAGCGGATGGACCGTCGGCCGGGGAGCTGTTTTTT. This gives the protein CASSLLADGPSAGELFF.

This clonotype was seen a handful of times. CDR3 nucleotides: TGTGCCAGCAGCCGTTCCTCCGGGGGGTGGCAGTACTTC. It is translated as CASSRSSGGWQYF. The chain is built from TRBV12-3 or TRBV12-4 and TRBJ2-5, with 7 positions matching TRBD2. This CDR3 comprises 13 residues. With 6 bases clipped from V and 11 bases from J, the junction kept 12 bases outside the gene matches.

The chain has TRBV7-2 and TRBJ2-4, with D possibly TRBD2 on 7 matching bases. The CDR3 has 16 residues. In germline, CDR1 is SGHTA, CDR2 FQGNSA. V was clipped by 0 bases and J by 7 bases, with 16 bases between them. The CDR3 coding sequence is TGTGCCAGCAGCTTAGCTCGGGGGGCGGGATGGAACATTCAGTACTTC. Amino acids: CASSLARGAGWNIQYF.

This clonotype showed up many times. The chain uses TRBV7-6 and TRBJ1-1, with D uncertain. Trimming removed 1 base at V and 4 bases at J, with 10 bases between. The germline gives CDR1 SGHVS, CDR2 FNYEAQ. The CDR3 has 14 residues. CDR3 residues: CASSLGTGITEAFF. The CDR3 DNA sequence: TGTGCCAGCAGCTTAGGGACGGGTATCACTGAAGCTTTCTTT.

This clonotype has a handful of counts. Here the CDR3 reads CASSPPGIANTGELFF. The CDR3 DNA is TGTGCCAGCAGCCCCCCCGGGATAGCGAACACCGGGGAGCTGTTTTTT. The chain employs TRBV7-8 and TRBJ2-2; maybe TRBD2 (5 bases). Germline V gene data show CDR1 as SGHVS and CDR2 as FQNEAQ. Trimming stripped 5 bases from V and 0 bases from J, with 13 bases between. The length of the CDR3 is 16 residues.

This chain uses TRBV7-2 with TRBJ2-4; D not resolved. CDR1 SGHTA and CDR2 FQGNSA come from the germline V gene. CDR3 length equals 13 residues. Trimming removed 0 bases from V and 6 bases from J, with 6 bases in between. The CDR3 sequence: CASSLAQGNIQYF. CDR3 coding DNA: TGTGCCAGCAGCTTAGCGCAAGGAAACATTCAGTACTTC.

This clonotype was seen only a few times. The V and J genes are TRBV24-1 and TRBJ2-3; D unclear. The CDR3 is 15 amino acids. The V end was cut by 0 bases, the J end by 2 bases, with 8 bases between. In germline, CDR1 is KGHDR, CDR2 SFDVKD. CDR3 in DNA: TGTGCCACCAGTGATTTGAACGGATACACAGATACGCAGTATTTT. Protein sequence: CATSDLNGYTDTQYF.

In this sample, this clonotype turned up many times. This chain joins TRBV7-2 and TRBJ2-3, with a possible D match to TRBD2 (6 bases). The V end lost 3 bases, the J end lost 9 bases, and 19 bases lay between the germline ends. Germline-derived CDR1 and CDR2 are SGHTA and FQGNSA. The CDR3 has 15 amino acids. The CDR3 sequence is CASSFSGTELVTQYF. The CDR3 DNA reads as TGTGCCAGCAGCTTCTCCGGGACTGAGCTGGTGACGCAGTATTTT.

This clonotype was seen a few times. CDR3 in DNA: TGTGCCAGCAATAAACAGGGGAAAGACACCGGGGAGCTGTTTTTT. This sequence encodes CASNKQGKDTGELFF. V and J are TRBV6-1 and TRBJ2-2, with 7 bases lining up with TRBD1. The CDR3 consists of 15 residues. V gave up 7 bases and J gave up 3 bases; unmatched junction bases: 8. Germline V gene lookup returns CDR1 MNHNS and CDR2 SASEGT.